These 20 T cell receptor beta chains were all obtained from the same sample, sequenced in a study of OX40 agonist ivuxolimab in advanced cancers. Only in-frame clones appear in the TCRdb table, and some are missing; sequencing was by immunoSEQ multiplex PCR. The data show fewer than 65,000 clones, 80% to 90% seen once. This material consisted of CD4+ or CD8+ T cells sorted from blood, taken in a trial of the OX40 agonist ivuxolimab. The receptors come from an adult with an advanced solid tumor such as melanoma, head and neck, liver or kidney cancer.

The CDR3 sequence is CASSPSPATNEKLFF. The CDR3 nucleotides are TGCGCCAGCAGCCCCTCACCAGCAACTAATGAAAAACTGTTTTTT. The V and J genes are TRBV5-1 and TRBJ1-4; D remains unclear. This CDR3 has 15 residues. Germline loops: CDR1 SGHRS, CDR2 YFSETQ. Trimming removed 4 bases at V and 0 bases at J, with 10 bases between.

The J gene is TRBJ1-5, the V gene TRBV30; perhaps TRBD1 as D (5 bases). The V end lost 2 bases, the J end lost 3 bases, and 8 bases lay between the germline ends. Germline V gives CDR1 GTSNPN, CDR2 SVGIG (reference sequence). The CDR3 length is 13 residues. The CDR3 coding sequence is TGTGCCTGGAGTAGACAGTTCAATCAGCCCCAGCATTTT. Protein product: CAWSRQFNQPQHF.

This chain connects TRBV7-2 to TRBJ2-4; maybe TRBD1 (5 bases). This CDR3 is 16 amino acids long. V shed 5 bases and J shed 3 bases, with 17 bases lying between them. Germline V gives CDR1 SGHTA, CDR2 FQGNSA. The DNA for the CDR3 is TGTGCCAGCAGCGATGGACCGGGTAGGGGCAAAAACATTCAGTACTTC. Translating it yields CASSDGPGRGKNIQYF.

This clone was observed once. In DNA, the CDR3 is TGTGCCAGCAGCTTAACTAGCGGGGGGTCCGTTGAGACCCAGTACTTC. Protein: CASSLTSGGSVETQYF. V is TRBV7-9 and J is TRBJ2-5; 12 bases are a match to TRBD2. This CDR3 is 16 amino acids long. Germline V gene data show CDR1 as SEHNR and CDR2 as FQNEAQ (reference sequence). V lost 2 bases and J lost 5; bases outside the gene matches: 6.

This chain links TRBV7-8 with TRBJ2-7; tentatively, D is TRBD2 (5 bases). V lost 5 bases to trimming and J lost 3 bases, with 11 bases between them. CDR3 length: 13 amino acids. The germline V gene encodes CDR1 SGHVS and CDR2 FQNEAQ. The CDR3 sequence is CASSPRGSYEQYF. The CDR3 DNA follows: TGTGCCAGCAGCCCCCGGGGTAGCTACGAGCAGTACTTC. The whole variable domain, remainder taken from reference TRBV7-8 and TRBJ2-7, is GAGVSQSPRYKVAKRGQDVALRCDPISGHVSLFWYQQALGQGPEFLTYFQNEAQLDKSGLPSDRFFAERPEGSVSTLKIQRTQQEDSAVYLCASSPRGSYEQYFGPGTRLTVT.

The chain recombines TRBV6-5 with TRBJ2-7; tentatively, D is TRBD1 (6 bases). V was cut by 4 bases and J by 6 bases, with 16 bases left in between. CDR3 length: 14 amino acids. Per the germline V gene, CDR1 is MNHEY and CDR2 is SVGAGI. Here the CDR3 reads CASSSTGPQSEQYF. CDR3 DNA sequence: TGTGCCAGCAGTTCGACAGGTCCGCAGAGCGAGCAGTACTTC.

V is TRBV6-1 and J is TRBJ2-2; D unresolved. The length of the CDR3 is 12 residues. Germline assignment: CDR1 MNHNS and CDR2 SASEGT. V gave up 7 bases and J gave up 7 bases, with 10 bases separating them. The CDR3 protein is CASKDVGGELFF. The CDR3 nucleotides read TGTGCCAGCAAAGACGTGGGCGGGGAGCTGTTTTTT.

The chain uses TRBV19 and TRBJ2-2; TRBD2 aligns across 8 bases. The germline gives CDR1 LNHDA, CDR2 SQIVND (reference sequence). This CDR3 is built from 15 residues. The trim removed 7 bases at V and 4 bases at J, leaving 8 bases unmatched. CDR3 loop: CASKQVAGITGELFF. In DNA form, the CDR3 reads TGTGCCAGTAAGCAAGTAGCGGGAATCACCGGGGAGCTGTTTTTT.

The chain carries TRBV4-1 and TRBJ2-7; 7 bases are a match to TRBD1. The V segment lost 3 bases and the J segment 3 bases; nucleotides outside the gene matches: 8. The CDR3 has 15 amino acids. Germline V gene sequence: CDR1 MGHRA, CDR2 YSYEKL. This CDR3 reads CASSQTRQGFYEQYF. DNA of the CDR3: TGCGCCAGCAGCCAGACCCGACAGGGCTTCTACGAGCAGTACTTC.

The chain combines TRBV14 with TRBJ2-3; TRBD2 matches at 13 bases. Germline assignment: CDR1 SGHDN and CDR2 FVKESK. With 4 bases clipped from V and 5 bases from J, the junction kept 3 bases outside the gene matches. The CDR3 runs to 15 residues. CDR3 amino acids: CASSPGLAGVDTQYF. The CDR3 bases are TGTGCCAGCAGCCCAGGACTAGCGGGGGTAGATACGCAGTATTTT.

The J gene is TRBJ1-4, the V gene TRBV7-9; D is uncertain. This CDR3 is built from 13 residues. Germline loops: CDR1 SEHNR, CDR2 FQNEAQ (reference sequence). V was trimmed by 2 bases and J by 11 bases, leaving 12 bases between them. DNA of the CDR3: TGTGCCAGCAGCTTATACCAGTCGCGGAAACTGTTTTTT. Its translation is CASSLYQSRKLFF. Complete variable domain (other parts from reference TRBV7-9 and TRBJ1-4): DTGVSQNPRHKITKRGQNVTFRCDPISEHNRLYWYRQTLGQGPEFLTYFQNEAQLEKSRLLSDRFSAERPKGSFSTLEIQRTEQGDSAMYLCASSLYQSRKLFFGSGTQLSVL.

This sequence joins TRBV6-1 and TRBJ1-5; D may be TRBD1 (5 bases). V was pared by 6 bases and J by 7 bases, with 13 bases between. The CDR3 length is 13 residues. Germline CDR1 MNHNS, CDR2 SASEGT. CDR3 in DNA: TGTGCCAGCAGCCTCCAGGGCGGGCAGCCCCAGCATTTT. Its translation: CASSLQGGQPQHF.

The chain couples TRBV5-8 to TRBJ1-2, with D possibly being TRBD1 (5 bases). V gave up 0 bases and J gave up 6 bases, with 9 bases separating them. Germline V gene lookup returns CDR1 SGHTS and CDR2 YDEGEE. This CDR3 region has 13 residues. The CDR3 region has the DNA TGTGCCAGCAGCTTGGACAGGAGGCATGGCTACACCTTC. Amino acid sequence: CASSLDRRHGYTF. The full variable domain, with the rest looked up from reference TRBV5-8 and TRBJ1-2, is EAGVTQSPTHLIKTRGQQATLRCSPISGHTSVYWYQQALGLGLQFLLWYDEGEERNRGNFPPRFSGRQFPNYSSELNVNALELEDSALYLCASSLDRRHGYTFGSGTRLTVV.

The chain carries TRBV28 and TRBJ1-4, with D possibly matching TRBD1 (5 bases). The CDR3 extends over 16 amino acids. Looked up from germline, CDR1 is MDHEN and CDR2 is SYDVKM. Trimming left V 3 bases short and J 1 base short, with 12 bases between. The CDR3 loop reads CASSFPGRGTNEKLFF. CDR3 coding DNA: TGTGCCAGCAGTTTTCCCGGGAGGGGAACTAATGAAAAACTGTTTTTT.

The V and J genes are TRBV5-1 and TRBJ1-4; tentative D call: TRBD1 (5 bases). Germline loops: CDR1 SGHRS, CDR2 YFSETQ. The V end was cut by 7 bases, the J end by 5 bases, with 12 bases between. This CDR3 comprises 13 residues. This chain's CDR3 is CASGLQDNEKLFF. The CDR3 nucleotides read TGCGCCAGCGGATTACAGGACAATGAAAAACTGTTTTTT. Full variable domain (outside the CDR3, taken from reference TRBV5-1 and TRBJ1-4): KAGVTQTPRYLIKTRGQQVTLSCSPISGHRSVSWYQQTPGQGLQFLFEYFSETQRNKGNFPGRFSGRQFSNSRSEMNVSTLELGDSALYLCASGLQDNEKLFFGSGTQLSVL.

The rearrangement joins TRBV7-2 to TRBJ1-5; no clear D. Deletions cut 1 base from V and 4 bases from J, with 5 bases between. The germline gives CDR1 SGHTA, CDR2 FQGNSA. CDR3 length equals 13 residues. CDR3 DNA: TGTGCCAGCAGCTTAGTCGGGAATCAGCCCCAGCATTTT. It is translated as CASSLVGNQPQHF. Full variable domain (outside the CDR3, taken from reference TRBV7-2 and TRBJ1-5): GAGVSQSPSNKVTEKGKDVELRCDPISGHTALYWYRQSLGQGLEFLIYFQGNSAPDKSGLPSDRFSAERTGGSVSTLTIQRTQQEDSAVYLCASSLVGNQPQHFGDGTRLSIL.

V is TRBV4-1 and J is TRBJ2-5; 7 nucleotides align to TRBD1. Germline V gives CDR1 MGHRA, CDR2 YSYEKL. V shed 0 bases, J shed 2 bases, and the junction held 3 bases outside the gene matches. This CDR3 spans 15 amino acids. CDR3 region: CASSQEGQDQETQYF. CDR3 DNA: TGCGCCAGCAGCCAAGAAGGACAGGATCAAGAGACCCAGTACTTC.

The chain's CDR3 is CASLSGRGALRHNEQFF. DNA of the CDR3: TGCGCCAGCCTCTCAGGCCGGGGGGCCTTACGACACAATGAGCAGTTCTTC. The chain employs TRBV10-2 and TRBJ2-1; maybe TRBD2 (7 bases). Trimming removed 8 bases from V and 5 bases from J, with 25 bases in between. CDR3 size: 17 residues. Germline V gives CDR1 WSHSY, CDR2 SAAADI.

The chain uses TRBV5-1 and TRBJ2-3, with D maybe TRBD1 (6 bases). CDR1 and CDR2 from the germline V gene are SGHRS and YFSETQ. V was cut by 4 bases and J by 4 bases, with 10 bases left in between. This CDR3 contains 13 residues. CDR3 bases: TGCGCCAGCAGCGACGGGACACCAGATACGCAGTATTTT. This translates into CASSDGTPDTQYF.

This chain links TRBV7-6 with TRBJ2-5; D remains ambiguous. V lost 5 bases and J 5 bases, leaving 9 bases between the germline ends. There are 12 residues in the CDR3. The germline V gene has CDR1 SGHVS and CDR2 FNYEAQ. CDR3 in amino acids: CASSQTLETQYF. The CDR3 DNA reads as TGTGCCAGCAGCCAAACCCTGGAGACCCAGTACTTC.